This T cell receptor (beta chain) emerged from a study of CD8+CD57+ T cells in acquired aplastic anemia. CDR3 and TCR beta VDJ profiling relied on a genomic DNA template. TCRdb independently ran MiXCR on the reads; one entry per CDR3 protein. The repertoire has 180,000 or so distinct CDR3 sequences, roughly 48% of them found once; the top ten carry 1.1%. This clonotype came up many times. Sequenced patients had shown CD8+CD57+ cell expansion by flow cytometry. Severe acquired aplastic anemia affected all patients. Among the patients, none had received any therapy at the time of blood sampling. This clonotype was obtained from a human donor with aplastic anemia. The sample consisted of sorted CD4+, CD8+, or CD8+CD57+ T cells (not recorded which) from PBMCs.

DNA for the CDR3: TGTGCCAGCAGTTACGGGGGGGAAGATACGCAGTATTTT. This encodes CASSYGGEDTQYF. The genes are TRBV6-5 and TRBJ2-3; TRBD2 agrees at 7 bases. Unmatched junction bases numbered 1, after V lost 2 bases and J lost 5 bases. Per the germline V gene, CDR1 is MNHEY and CDR2 is SVGAGI. CDR3 length: 13 residues.